This T cell receptor beta chain emerged from a study of blood T cell repertoires in COVID-19 (dated by TCRdb to about 2020). The study in broad terms: Collaborator samples came from the United States, Italy and Spain and covered acute and convalescent phases of COVID-19. Deeply sampled blood TCRbeta repertoires from subjects exposed to, actively infected with, or recovered from COVID-19 were included in the dataset. The repertoires were released in a freely available public database meant as a resource for research on the immune response to SARS-CoV-2. The samples were drawn from the first 160 participants of the ongoing ImmuneRACE study and from under 1,500 subjects provided by 6 global collaborators. The material from the prospective study consisted of cDNA or gDNA derived from T cells, B-cell-depleted T cells, or PBMCs. Where HLA class I and class II types were available, the types were taken from metadata supplied by the sample provider, not from assay-based typing. Nearly every sample came with metadata listing a de-identified subject ID, COVID-19 status, age in years and sex. Here is what the overall study found, with its caveats: How much clinical and demographic metadata was included differed by source and by participant, and the metadata was provided uncurated.

The V end gives up 5 bases and the J end 5 bases, leaving 10 bases in the junction not matched to a gene. Including the terminal cysteine and phenylalanine, the CDR3 comprises 15 residues. The retained sequence is limited to the CDR3, 45 bases, with the frame set at the first base. CDR1 and CDR2, looked up from the germline V gene, are SGHAT and FQNNGV. About this clone: Its antigen is still unknown. Nothing much larger sits one base from this clone, and base qualities are not available.

Each collaborating institution followed its own protocols to collect whole blood in K2EDTA tubes. For TCRbeta analysis, collaborators shipped samples as frozen whole blood, isolated PBMCs, or DNA extracted from either of those sample types. The immunoSEQ Assay, a bias-controlled multiplex PCR, was used to amplify TCRbeta CDR3 regions from genomic DNA. The authors' analysis ran thus. The number of nucleated cells in each sample was estimated by amplification of reference gene primers within the assay. Sequence reads were collapsed and filtered to measure the absolute abundance of every unique TCRbeta CDR3 rearrangement. For each sample, productive Simpson clonality was calculated as the square root of Simpson's diversity index across productive rearrangements. TCRdb carries this immuneACCESS record with in-frame sequences only. Its versions omit some clonotypes, under half of them owing to an unresolved V gene in the studies checked, with the rest unexplained. V, J and clone size are taken as reported in that table, and D and trimming were inferred from the DNA itself. For this sample the table gives roughly 190,000 clones, of which around 82% were detected only once. 2.9% of the sample is in the top ten clones.

The origin of this receptor is a man aged 45-65 years with active or convalescent COVID-19. The V gene is TRBV11-2 and the J gene is TRBJ1-2; 8 nucleotides in the junction match TRBD1. Sequenced material: peripheral blood. The CDR3 sequence is CASSPGQGAWYGYTF. The DNA sequence reads TGTGCCAGCAGCCCGGGGCAGGGGGCATGGTATGGCTACACCTTC.